This passage covers 4 T cell receptor beta chains from one sample sequenced in a study of blood T cells in healthy people across ages (dated by TCRdb to about 2015). The method behind the library was 5' RACE. The second PCR ran for roughly 7 to 11 cycles and used a J-beta primer mix along with a sample-barcoded 5' primer. TCRdb itself trimmed the public reads at Q25 with fastp, ran MiXCR and retained productive beta chains. Rows with one shared CDR3 protein collapse into an entry with the most common genes and DNA. The sample table records 1.5 million to 2 million distinct CDR3 sequences; more than 35% of these occur just once. The ten largest clones capture 20% to 25% of the sample. Sequencing was done on a sample of blood. All receptors derive from a human donor in good health.

This rearrangement joins TRBV10-3 to TRBJ2-3; tentatively, D is TRBD1 (6 bases). V was shortened by 3 bases and J by 3 bases, with 13 bases between the two germline ends. CDR3 length equals 15 residues. Germline V CDR1 and CDR2: ENHRY, SYGVKD. The CDR3 sequence is CAISDRDTLTDTQYF. CDR3 nucleotides: TGTGCCATCAGTGACCGGGACACCCTGACAGATACGCAGTATTTT.

CDR3 in DNA: TGTGCCACCTACCCGGACAGGGTTGGCTCCTATAATTCACCCCTCCACTTT. It codes for CATYPDRVGSYNSPLHF. The rearrangement uses TRBV6-1 and TRBJ1-6, with 8 bases aligning to TRBD1. V dropped 10 bases and J dropped 0; count of bases not matched to a gene: 11. The CDR3 length is 17 residues. CDR1 and CDR2 from the germline V gene are MNHNS and SASEGT.

The J gene is TRBJ2-2, the V gene TRBV7-9; tentatively, D is TRBD1 or TRBD2 (5 bases each). This CDR3 is built from 15 residues. Germline values: CDR1 SEHNR, CDR2 FQNEAQ (reference sequence). Trimming shortened V by 5 bases and J by 7 bases, and 17 bases separated the two germline ends. The CDR3 nucleotides read TGTGCCAGCAGCCTGGGACGGGGATCTAGCGGGGAGCTGTTTTTT. Its translation: CASSLGRGSSGELFF.

In its sample, this clonotype was seen many times. V and J are TRBV12-3 or TRBV12-4 and TRBJ2-1; the D gene is possibly TRBD2 (5 bases). V shed 5 bases and J shed 5 bases, with 7 bases lying between them. The CDR3 has 12 amino acids. The CDR3 coding sequence is TGTGCCAGCAGTCCCGGGGACAATGAGCAGTTCTTC. This codes for CASSPGDNEQFF.